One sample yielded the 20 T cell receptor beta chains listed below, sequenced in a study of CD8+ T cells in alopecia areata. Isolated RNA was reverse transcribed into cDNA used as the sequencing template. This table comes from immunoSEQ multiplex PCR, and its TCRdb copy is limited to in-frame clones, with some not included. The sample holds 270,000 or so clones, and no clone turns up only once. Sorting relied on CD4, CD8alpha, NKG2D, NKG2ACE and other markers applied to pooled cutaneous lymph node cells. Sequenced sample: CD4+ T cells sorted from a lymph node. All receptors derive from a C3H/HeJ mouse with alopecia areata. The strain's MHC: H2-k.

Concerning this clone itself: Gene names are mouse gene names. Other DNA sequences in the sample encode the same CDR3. The sequenced part of the CDR3 DNA is TGTGCCAGCGGTGATGCTAAGGGTGCAGAA. This codes for CASGDAKGAE. The full-length CDR3 reads as CASGDAKGAETLYF. The chain links TRBV13-2 to TRBJ2-3; unclear D gene. The read gets to within 4 residues of the CDR3 end, and the germline J gene fills in the rest. Germline V gives CDR1 NNHNN, CDR2 SYGAGS (reference sequence). The CDR3 loop spans 14 amino acids. Trimming stripped 0 bases from V and 1 base from J, with 6 bases between.

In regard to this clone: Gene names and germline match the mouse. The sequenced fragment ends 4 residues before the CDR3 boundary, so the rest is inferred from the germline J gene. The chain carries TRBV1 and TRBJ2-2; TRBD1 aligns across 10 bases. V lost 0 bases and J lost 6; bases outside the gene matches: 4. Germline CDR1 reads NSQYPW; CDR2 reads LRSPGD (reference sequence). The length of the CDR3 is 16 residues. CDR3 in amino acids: CTCSAEGTGVPGQLYF. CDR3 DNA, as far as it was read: TGCACCTGCAGTGCAGAAGGGACAGGGGTTCCCGGG.

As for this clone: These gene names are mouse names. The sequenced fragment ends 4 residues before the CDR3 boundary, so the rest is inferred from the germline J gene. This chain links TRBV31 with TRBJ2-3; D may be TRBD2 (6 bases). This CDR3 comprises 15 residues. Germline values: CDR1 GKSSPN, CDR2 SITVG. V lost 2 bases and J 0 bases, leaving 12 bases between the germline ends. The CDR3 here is CAWSSAGGSAETLYF. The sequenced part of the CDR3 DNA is TGTGCCTGGAGTTCCGCGGGGGGTAGTGCAGAA.

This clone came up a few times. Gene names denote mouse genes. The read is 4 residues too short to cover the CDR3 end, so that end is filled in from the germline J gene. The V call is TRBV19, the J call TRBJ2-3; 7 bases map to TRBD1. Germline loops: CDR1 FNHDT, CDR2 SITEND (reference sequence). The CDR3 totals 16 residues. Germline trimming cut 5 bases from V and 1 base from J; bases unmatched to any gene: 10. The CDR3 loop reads CASRLRQGRGAETLYF. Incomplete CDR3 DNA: TGTGCCAGCAGGCTTCGACAGGGTCGGGGTGCAGAA.

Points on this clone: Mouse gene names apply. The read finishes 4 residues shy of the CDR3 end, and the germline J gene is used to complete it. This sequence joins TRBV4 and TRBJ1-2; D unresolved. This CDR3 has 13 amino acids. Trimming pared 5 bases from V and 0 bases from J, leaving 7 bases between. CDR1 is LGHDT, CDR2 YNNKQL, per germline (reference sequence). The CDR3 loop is CASSNNANSDYTF. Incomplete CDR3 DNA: TGTGCCAGCAGCAACAATGCAAACTCC.

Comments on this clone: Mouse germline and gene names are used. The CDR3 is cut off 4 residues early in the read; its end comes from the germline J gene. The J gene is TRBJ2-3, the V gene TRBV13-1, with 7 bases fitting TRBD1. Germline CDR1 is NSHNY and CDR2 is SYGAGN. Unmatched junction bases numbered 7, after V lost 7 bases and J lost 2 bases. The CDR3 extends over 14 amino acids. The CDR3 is CASSGQTFAETLYF. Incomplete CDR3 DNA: TGTGCCAGCTCGGGACAGACTTTTGCAGAA.

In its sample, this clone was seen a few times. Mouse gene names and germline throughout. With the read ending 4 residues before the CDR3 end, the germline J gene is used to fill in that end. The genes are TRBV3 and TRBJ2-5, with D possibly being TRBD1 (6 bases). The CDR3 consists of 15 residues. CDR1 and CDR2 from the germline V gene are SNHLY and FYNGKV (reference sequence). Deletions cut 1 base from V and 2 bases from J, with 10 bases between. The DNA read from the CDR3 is TGTGCCAGCAGCTTAGGGGAGGGGGTCCAAGAC. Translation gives CASSLGEGVQD. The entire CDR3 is CASSLGEGVQDTQYF.

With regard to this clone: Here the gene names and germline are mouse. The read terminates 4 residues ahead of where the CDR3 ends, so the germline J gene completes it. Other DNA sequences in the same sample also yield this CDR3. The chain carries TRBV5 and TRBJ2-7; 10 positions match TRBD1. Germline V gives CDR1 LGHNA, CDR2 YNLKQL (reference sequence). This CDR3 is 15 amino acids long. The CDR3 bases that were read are TGTGCCAGCAGCCAAGATTCGGGACAGGGGTAT. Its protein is CASSQDSGQGY. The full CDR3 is CASSQDSGQGYEQYF.

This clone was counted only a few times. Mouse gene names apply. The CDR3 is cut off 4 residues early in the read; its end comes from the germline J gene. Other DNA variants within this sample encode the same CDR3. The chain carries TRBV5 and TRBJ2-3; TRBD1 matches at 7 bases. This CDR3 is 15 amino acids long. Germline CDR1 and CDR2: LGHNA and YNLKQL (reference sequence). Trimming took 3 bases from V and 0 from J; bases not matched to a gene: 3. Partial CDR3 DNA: TGTGCCAGCAGCCATCGGGACAGTAGTGCAGAA. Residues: CASSHRDSSAE. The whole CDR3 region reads CASSHRDSSAETLYF.

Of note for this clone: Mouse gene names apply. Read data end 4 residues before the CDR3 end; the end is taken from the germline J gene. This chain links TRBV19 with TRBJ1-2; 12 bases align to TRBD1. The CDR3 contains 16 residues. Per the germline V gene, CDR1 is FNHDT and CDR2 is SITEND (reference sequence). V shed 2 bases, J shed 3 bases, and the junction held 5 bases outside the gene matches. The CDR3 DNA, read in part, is TGTGCCAGCAGTATCGGCCGGGACAGGGGGCACTCC. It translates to CASSIGRDRGHS. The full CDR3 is CASSIGRDRGHSDYTF. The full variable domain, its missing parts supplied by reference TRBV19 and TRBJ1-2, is GGIITQTPKFLIGQEGQKLTLKCQQNFNHDTMYWYRQDSGKGLRLIYYSITENDLQKGDLSEGYDASREKKSSFSLTVTSAQKNEMAVFLCASSIGRDRGHSDYTFGSGTRLLVI.

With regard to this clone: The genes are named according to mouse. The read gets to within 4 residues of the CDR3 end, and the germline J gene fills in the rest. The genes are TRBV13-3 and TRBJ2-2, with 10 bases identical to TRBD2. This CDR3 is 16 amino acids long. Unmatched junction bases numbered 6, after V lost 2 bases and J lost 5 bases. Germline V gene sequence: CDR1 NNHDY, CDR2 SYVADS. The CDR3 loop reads CASSESGGARTGQLYF. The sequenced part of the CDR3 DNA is TGTGCCAGCAGTGAGTCTGGGGGGGCGCGAACCGGG.

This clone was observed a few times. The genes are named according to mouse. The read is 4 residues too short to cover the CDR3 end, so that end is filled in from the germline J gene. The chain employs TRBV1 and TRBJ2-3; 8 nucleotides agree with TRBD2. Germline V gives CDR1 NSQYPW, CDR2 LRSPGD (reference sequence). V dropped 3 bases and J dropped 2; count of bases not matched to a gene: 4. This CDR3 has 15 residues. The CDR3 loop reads CTCSAPGLAAETLYF. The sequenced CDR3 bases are TGCACCTGCAGTGCCCCGGGACTGGCTGCAGAA. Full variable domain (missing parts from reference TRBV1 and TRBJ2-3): VTLLEQNPRWRLVPRGQAVNLRCILKNSQYPWMSWYQQDLQKQLQWLFTLRSPGDKEVKSLPGADYLATRVTDTELRLQVANMSQGRTLYCTCSAPGLAAETLYFGSGTRLTVL.

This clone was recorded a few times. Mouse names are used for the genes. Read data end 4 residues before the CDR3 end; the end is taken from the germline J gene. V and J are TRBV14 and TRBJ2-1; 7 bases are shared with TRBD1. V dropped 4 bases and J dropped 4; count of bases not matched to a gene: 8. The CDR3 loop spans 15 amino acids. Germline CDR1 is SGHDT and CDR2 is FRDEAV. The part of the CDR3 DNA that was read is TGTGCCAGCAGTCCCCCAGGGACAGAGTATGCT. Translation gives CASSPPGTEYA. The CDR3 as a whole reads CASSPPGTEYAEQFF.

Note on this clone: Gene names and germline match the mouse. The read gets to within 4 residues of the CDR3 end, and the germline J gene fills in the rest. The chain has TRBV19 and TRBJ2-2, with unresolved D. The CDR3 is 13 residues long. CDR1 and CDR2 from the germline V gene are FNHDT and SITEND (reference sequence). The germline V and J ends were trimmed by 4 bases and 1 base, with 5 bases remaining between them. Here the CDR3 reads CASSLQNTGQLYF. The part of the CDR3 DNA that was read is TGTGCCAGCAGTTTACAAAACACCGGG.

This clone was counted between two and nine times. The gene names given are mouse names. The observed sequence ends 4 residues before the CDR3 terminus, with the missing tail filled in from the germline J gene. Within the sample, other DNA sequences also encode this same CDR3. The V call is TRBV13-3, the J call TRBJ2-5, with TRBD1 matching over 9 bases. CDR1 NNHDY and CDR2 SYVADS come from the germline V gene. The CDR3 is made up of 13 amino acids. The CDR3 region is CASTGQGRDTQYF. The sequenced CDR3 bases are TGTGCCAGCACCGGACAGGGGAGGGAC.

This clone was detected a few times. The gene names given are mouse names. The CDR3 bases that were read are TGTGCCAGCAGACTGGGGGGGATATAT. It is translated as CASRLGGIY. The entire CDR3 protein is CASRLGGIYEQYF. The V call is TRBV19, the J call TRBJ2-7, with TRBD2 matching over 10 bases. The DNA ends 4 residues before the CDR3 does, and the rest of the CDR3 is filled in from the germline J gene. The CDR3 spans 13 residues. CDR1 is FNHDT, CDR2 SITEND, per germline (reference sequence).

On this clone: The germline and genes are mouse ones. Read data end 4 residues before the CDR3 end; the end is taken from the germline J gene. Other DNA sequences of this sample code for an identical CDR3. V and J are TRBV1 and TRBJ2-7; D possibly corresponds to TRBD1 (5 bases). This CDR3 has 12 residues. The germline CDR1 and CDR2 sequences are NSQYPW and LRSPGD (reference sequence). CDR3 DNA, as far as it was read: TGCACCTGCAGTGAGGACAATTAT. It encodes CTCSEDNY. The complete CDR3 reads CTCSEDNYEQYF.

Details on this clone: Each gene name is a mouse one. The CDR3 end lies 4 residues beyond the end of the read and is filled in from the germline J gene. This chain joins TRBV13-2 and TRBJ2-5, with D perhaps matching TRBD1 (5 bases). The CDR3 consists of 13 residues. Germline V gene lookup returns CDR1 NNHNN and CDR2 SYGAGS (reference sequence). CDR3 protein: CASGGRVLDTQYF. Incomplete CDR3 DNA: TGTGCCAGCGGTGGCAGGGTCCTTGAC.

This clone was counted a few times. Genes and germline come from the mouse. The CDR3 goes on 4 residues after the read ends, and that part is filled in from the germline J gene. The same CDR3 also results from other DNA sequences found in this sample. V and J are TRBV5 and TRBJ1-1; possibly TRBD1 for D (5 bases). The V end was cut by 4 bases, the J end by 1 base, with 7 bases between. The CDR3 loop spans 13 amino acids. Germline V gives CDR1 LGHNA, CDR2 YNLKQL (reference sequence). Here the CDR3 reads CASSPDRNTEVFF. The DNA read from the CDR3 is TGTGCCAGCAGCCCCGACAGAAACACA.

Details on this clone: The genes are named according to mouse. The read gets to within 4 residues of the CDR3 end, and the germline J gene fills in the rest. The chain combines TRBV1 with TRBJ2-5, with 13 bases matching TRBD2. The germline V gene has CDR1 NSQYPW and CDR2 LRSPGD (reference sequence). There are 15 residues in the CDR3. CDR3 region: CTCSAEGLGGDTQYF. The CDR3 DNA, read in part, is TGCACCTGCAGTGCAGAGGGACTGGGGGGGGAC. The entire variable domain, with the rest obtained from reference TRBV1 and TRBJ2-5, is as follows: VTLLEQNPRWRLVPRGQAVNLRCILKNSQYPWMSWYQQDLQKQLQWLFTLRSPGDKEVKSLPGADYLATRVTDTELRLQVANMSQGRTLYCTCSAEGLGGDTQYFGPGTRLLVL.